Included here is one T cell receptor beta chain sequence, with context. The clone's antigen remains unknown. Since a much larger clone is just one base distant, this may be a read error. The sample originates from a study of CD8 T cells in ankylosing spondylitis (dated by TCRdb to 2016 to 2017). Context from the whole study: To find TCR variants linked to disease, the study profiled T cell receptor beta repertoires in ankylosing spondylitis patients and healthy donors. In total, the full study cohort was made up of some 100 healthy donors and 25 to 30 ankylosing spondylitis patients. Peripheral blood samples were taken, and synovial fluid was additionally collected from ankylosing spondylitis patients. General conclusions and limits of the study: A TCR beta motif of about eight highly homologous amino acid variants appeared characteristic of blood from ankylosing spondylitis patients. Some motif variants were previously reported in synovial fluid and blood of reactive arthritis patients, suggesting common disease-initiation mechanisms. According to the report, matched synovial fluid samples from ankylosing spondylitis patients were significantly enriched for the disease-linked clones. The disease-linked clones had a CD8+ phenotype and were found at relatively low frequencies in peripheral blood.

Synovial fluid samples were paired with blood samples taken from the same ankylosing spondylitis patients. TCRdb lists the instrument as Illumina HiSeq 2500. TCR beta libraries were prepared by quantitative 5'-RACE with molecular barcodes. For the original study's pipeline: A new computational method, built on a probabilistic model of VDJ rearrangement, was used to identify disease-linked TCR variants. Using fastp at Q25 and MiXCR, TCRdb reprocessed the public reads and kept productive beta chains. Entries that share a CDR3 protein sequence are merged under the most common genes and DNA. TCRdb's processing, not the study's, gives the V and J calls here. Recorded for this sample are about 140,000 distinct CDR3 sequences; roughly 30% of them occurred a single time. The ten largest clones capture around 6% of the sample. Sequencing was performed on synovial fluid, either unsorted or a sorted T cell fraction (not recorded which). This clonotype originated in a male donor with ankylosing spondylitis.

The CDR3 protein: CASSLAGGRSGELFF. Read as DNA, the sequence is TGTGCCAGCAGCTTAGCTGGCGGGAGATCCGGGGAGCTGTTTTTT. The rearranged segments are TRBV7-2 and TRBJ2-2, with 7 central nucleotides matching TRBD2. CDR1 SGHTA and CDR2 FQGNSA are derived from the germline V gene. Trimming leaves V shorter by 0 bases and J shorter by 6 bases, with the junction holding 4 bases beyond the gene matches. From the cysteine through the phenylalanine, the CDR3 covers 15 amino acids. The read is trimmed to its CDR3 DNA, 45 bases read in frame from base 1.